These 8 T cell receptor beta chains share one sample of origin, sequenced in a study of Graves' ophthalmopathy and Graves' hyperthyroidism. As the template, RNA transcripts were used to amplify TCR beta CDR3 regions. RT-PCR was first run with HTBI primers, then multiplex PCR in a second round. TCRdb ran MiXCR on the multiplex PCR reads and lists one entry per CDR3 protein. Seen here are about 480,000 distinct CDR3 sequences, approximately 15% observed once, and the top ten hold 9.5% to 10%. Sequencing was performed on blood. These receptors came from a young woman with Graves' ophthalmopathy.

This clonotype was detected many times. The chain combines TRBV20-1 with TRBJ2-7; D not certain. Trimming removed 6 bases at V and 2 bases at J, with 11 bases between. The CDR3 length is 12 residues. Germline CDR1 reads DFQATT; CDR2 reads SNEGSKA (reference sequence). CDR3 sequence: CSAPRRTYEQYF. The DNA for the CDR3 is TGCAGTGCCCCCCGGAGAACCTACGAGCAGTACTTC.

This chain uses TRBV7-9 with TRBJ1-3; D is undetermined. Trimming took 5 bases from V and 0 from J, leaving 11 bases between them. Germline V CDR1 and CDR2: SEHNR, FQNEAQ (reference sequence). The CDR3 extends over 15 amino acids. The CDR3 sequence: CASSTISDSGNTIYF. The CDR3, as DNA: TGTGCCAGCAGCACGATTTCAGACTCTGGAAACACCATATATTTT. Variable domain in full (rest from reference TRBV7-9 and TRBJ1-3): DTGVSQNPRHKITKRGQNVTFRCDPISEHNRLYWYRQTLGQGPEFLTYFQNEAQLEKSRLLSDRFSAERPKGSFSTLEIQRTEQGDSAMYLCASSTISDSGNTIYFGEGSWLTVV.

This clonotype was recorded at least ten times. The chain has TRBV12-3 or TRBV12-4 and TRBJ2-7, with 8 bases lining up with TRBD2. The CDR3 extends over 14 amino acids. Trimming cost V 5 bases and J 6 bases; bases outside gene matches: 9. CDR3 nucleotides: TGTGCCAGCAGTCTCGGGACTAGTCCAAGCGAGCAGTACTTC. It specifies CASSLGTSPSEQYF.

This clonotype has more than one count but fewer than ten. J is TRBJ2-7 and V is TRBV5-1; 9 bases agree with TRBD1. The trim removed 0 bases at V and 6 bases at J, leaving 13 bases unmatched. This CDR3 comprises 17 residues. Germline lookup yields CDR1 SGHRS and CDR2 YFSETQ. In nucleotides, the CDR3 is TGCGCCAGCAGCTTGGGGGGACAGGGCCCTCGGCCTTTCGAGCAGTACTTC. The encoded protein is CASSLGGQGPRPFEQYF.

This clonotype was found many times. This chain uses TRBV30 with TRBJ1-2, with D unclear. This CDR3 comprises 12 residues. V was cut by 4 bases and J by 0 bases, with 6 bases left in between. Germline V gives CDR1 GTSNPN, CDR2 SVGIG (reference sequence). The CDR3 nucleotides read TGTGCCTGGAAGAAGGCTAACTATGGCTACACCTTC. Translated: CAWKKANYGYTF.

This clonotype has at least ten counts. The rearrangement joins TRBV5-1 to TRBJ1-1; TRBD1 agrees at 7 bases. Germline trimming cut 0 bases from V and 3 bases from J; bases unmatched to any gene: 8. This CDR3 contains 16 residues. Germline V gene data show CDR1 as SGHRS and CDR2 as YFSETQ. Here the CDR3 DNA reads TGCGCCAGCAGCTTGGCGCAAGTACAGGGGCACACTGAAGCTTTCTTT. It encodes CASSLAQVQGHTEAFF.

This clonotype was seen repeatedly, ten times or more. The rearrangement links TRBV7-9 to TRBJ2-5; possible D gene TRBD2, 6 bases. Germline CDR1 SEHNR, CDR2 FQNEAQ (reference sequence). The CDR3 has 14 residues. V shed 1 base and J shed 4 bases, with 10 bases lying between them. CDR3 protein: CASSLDAGRETQYF. The CDR3 DNA is TGTGCCAGCAGCTTAGACGCGGGGCGAGAGACCCAGTACTTC.

This clonotype appeared many times. This chain links TRBV19 with TRBJ1-5; D not certain. The CDR3 has 13 residues. Germline CDR1 reads LNHDA; CDR2 reads SQIVND (reference sequence). Trimming removed 5 bases from V and 5 bases from J, with 10 bases in between. The CDR3, as DNA: TGTGCCAGTAGTGTGGCGGGCGATCAGCCCCAGCATTTT. Translating it yields CASSVAGDQPQHF. Using reference TRBV19 and TRBJ1-5 for the parts outside the CDR3, the full variable domain is DGGITQSPKYLFRKEGQNVTLSCEQNLNHDAMYWYRQDPGQGLRLIYYSQIVNDFQKGDIAEGYSVSREKKESFPLTVTSAQKNPTAFYLCASSVAGDQPQHFGDGTRLSIL.